This T cell receptor (beta chain) originates from a study of shared clonotypes between healthy human individuals. General study points: Clonotype sharing across a few donors was observed for 4% to 5.5% of naive CD4 clonotypes.

About this clone itself: Its target is unknown.

Per the authors' pipeline: Junction-only immunoSEQ data arrived without quality scores, meaning filtering differed. TCRdb's copy holds only in-frame clones and misses some; the assay was immunoSEQ multiplex PCR. The V and J calls and clone size are taken from that table; D and trimming were inferred from the DNA. The sample records more than 2 million clones, around 95% being singletons. The study enrolled healthy HIV-negative adults without recent acute infections or vaccinations as donors. The study separated CD4+ cells into CD45RA+ naive and CD45RA-negative memory subsets. The CDR3 totals 12 residues. From germline, CDR1 is MNHNS and CDR2 SASEGT. V was cut by 5 bases and J by 10 bases, with 9 bases left in between.

The sample comprised naive CD4+ T cells sorted from blood. Subset: CD45RA+ positively selected. This rearrangement joins TRBV6-1 to TRBJ1-6; D remains ambiguous. This sequence originates from a man younger than 35 in good health. CDR3 in DNA: TGTGCCAGCAGTCGAGGGCGCTCACCCCTCCACTTT. It translates to CASSRGRSPLHF.